The TCR beta chain described here comes from a study of CD8+ T cells in alopecia areata. The CDR3 is 13 amino acids. V was shortened by 4 bases and J by 0 bases, with 6 bases between the two germline ends. The V gene's germline CDR1 is SGHDN and CDR2 FVKESK. RNA was extracted and reverse transcribed into cDNA as the sequencing template. Only in-frame clones appear in the TCRdb table, and some are missing; sequencing was by immunoSEQ multiplex PCR. The sample consists of about 14,000 clones, around three fifths of them appearing once. CD25+CD127- cells were sorted from CD4+ cells in about 5 patients. Collected material from alopecia areata patients comprised lesional scalp punch biopsies and peripheral blood. Sorting from PBMCs produced CD4+ and CD8+ T cells.

The chain couples TRBV14 to TRBJ1-2; D remains unclear. What was sequenced was CD4+ Tregs sorted from blood. This clonotype was sampled from a human donor with alopecia areata. CDR3 sequence: CASSPGPNYGYTF. CDR3 bases: TGTGCCAGCAGCCCCGGCCCTAACTATGGCTACACCTTC.